One T cell receptor (beta chain) is described in this entry. Antigen specificity is unknown. TCRdb ran MiXCR on the RT-PCR reads and lists one entry per CDR3 protein. Found here are fewer than 700,000 distinct CDR3 sequences, roughly 13% of them singletons; the top ten hold about 12%. This sample was taken from a study of response to subunit inactivated influenza vaccine. Broader study findings: Few new T cells, the authors suggested, are recruited by each seasonal influenza vaccination.

The CDR3 length is 15 residues. The germline gives CDR1 DFQATT, CDR2 SNEGSKA (reference sequence). The V call is TRBV20-1, the J call TRBJ1-2, with D possibly being TRBD1 (5 bases). The TCR originated in a man aged 45-65 years who received an inactivated influenza vaccine. The sequencing used PBMCs from blood, collected about 40 days after vaccination. The CDR3 is CSPRDVRSANYGYTF. CDR3 in DNA: TGCAGCCCACGGGACGTTCGATCAGCTAACTATGGCTACACCTTC.